These 7 T cell receptor beta chains originate from one sample sequenced in a study of shared clonotypes between healthy human individuals. Terminally differentiated effector memory CD45RA+ cells were excluded by CCR7 positive selection of CD45RO-negative cells. Sequencing used immunoSEQ multiplex PCR; TCRdb keeps in-frame clones, though not all of them. This table has roughly 890,000 clones, 90% to 95% appearing once. Specimen: naive CD8+ T cells sorted from blood. These receptors originate from a man younger than 45 in good health.

The chain recombines TRBV14 with TRBJ2-1; D gene unclear. Germline CDR1 and CDR2: SGHDN and FVKESK. Deletions cut 1 base from V and 9 bases from J, with 13 bases between. This CDR3 comprises 14 residues. The CDR3 spells CASSQVPGPPEQFF. Here the CDR3 DNA reads TGTGCCAGCAGCCAAGTGCCGGGCCCCCCTGAGCAGTTCTTC.

This clone has just a few counts. The chain couples TRBV10-2 to TRBJ2-5; D unclear. This CDR3 is 12 amino acids long. Germline values: CDR1 WSHSY, CDR2 SAAADI. The V gene lost 9 bases and the J gene lost 1 base, with 9 bases spanning the gap. CDR3 sequence reads: CASGRIQETQYF. The CDR3 nucleotides are TGCGCCAGTGGACGGATCCAAGAGACCCAGTACTTC.

This sequence joins TRBV4-3 and TRBJ1-4, with 7 nucleotides matching TRBD1. CDR3 size: 17 residues. Unmatched junction bases numbered 11, after V lost 0 bases and J lost 7 bases. In germline, CDR1 is LGHNA, CDR2 YSLEER. CDR3 residues: CASSQDYVGRGFEKLFF. In DNA form, the CDR3 reads TGCGCCAGCAGCCAAGATTACGTGGGCAGGGGGTTTGAAAAACTGTTTTTT.

Details on this clone: The sample holds other DNA sequences that translate to the same CDR3. The rearrangement links TRBV27 to TRBJ1-4; D is perhaps TRBD1 (5 bases). With 3 bases removed from V and 3 bases from J, the gap between germline ends came to 8 bases. The CDR3 loop spans 14 amino acids. Germline V gives CDR1 MNHEY, CDR2 SMNVEV (reference sequence). CDR3 DNA sequence: TGTGCCAGCAGTTTTGGGGGTCCTAATGAAAAACTGTTTTTT. Translated: CASSFGGPNEKLFF.

The chain combines TRBV28 with TRBJ2-7; maybe TRBD2 (6 bases). The CDR3 has 19 amino acids. CDR1 and CDR2 (germline): MDHEN, SYDVKM. V gave up 7 bases and J gave up 2 bases, with 30 bases separating them. The CDR3 loop is CASNTYLGITTSSPYEQYF. CDR3 nucleotide sequence: TGTGCCAGCAACACTTATCTAGGTATTACGACTAGTAGTCCCTACGAGCAGTACTTC.

The rearrangement joins TRBV5-1 to TRBJ2-7; D might be TRBD2 (5 bases). The germline V and J ends were trimmed by 2 bases and 5 bases, with 14 bases remaining between them. This CDR3 spans 14 amino acids. Germline V gives CDR1 SGHRS, CDR2 YFSETQ. The CDR3 region is CASSFGGGLDEQYF. The CDR3 DNA is TGCGCCAGCAGCTTCGGCGGAGGTTTGGACGAGCAGTACTTC. The full variable domain, its missing parts supplied by reference TRBV5-1 and TRBJ2-7, is KAGVTQTPRYLIKTRGQQVTLSCSPISGHRSVSWYQQTPGQGLQFLFEYFSETQRNKGNFPGRFSGRQFSNSRSEMNVSTLELGDSALYLCASSFGGGLDEQYFGPGTRLTVT.

The rearrangement uses TRBV10-3 and TRBJ1-5; 7 positions agree with TRBD1. The V segment lost 4 bases and the J segment 0 bases; nucleotides outside the gene matches: 3. The CDR3 is 15 amino acids. The germline V gene encodes CDR1 ENHRY and CDR2 SYGVKD. Here the CDR3 reads CAISARDSSNQPQHF. Here the CDR3 DNA reads TGTGCCATCAGTGCCCGGGACAGTAGCAATCAGCCCCAGCATTTT.